A selection of T cell receptor beta chains follows, all from one sample in a study of regulatory T cells in long-lasting Graves disease. TCRdb passed the multiplex PCR reads through MiXCR, listing each CDR3 protein once. The data show approximately 470,000 distinct CDR3 sequences, around 15% seen once. The same sample was also used in a study of T cells in Graves' hyperthyroidism and ophthalmopathy.

Here the sequenced sample was peripheral blood mononuclear cells (PBMCs), taken at new diagnosis, from a patient treated with antithyroid drugs. Every receptor here comes from a man aged 40-49 years with Graves disease. The CDR3 runs from the conserved cysteine through the conserved F or W. A D gene is named only where the DNA matches it firmly. Rows give clone size only sometimes, using once, few, many, or a class for an expanded clone.

J: TRBJ2-7
V: TRBV20-1
size: few
D: TRBD2
CDR3: CSARDGGESSYEQYF
DNA: TGCAGTGCTAGAGATGGGGGGGAGAGCTCCTACGAGCAGTACTTC

J: TRBJ2-3
V: TRBV4-2
size: once
D: TRBD2
CDR3: CASSPSRLDGRDTQYF
DNA: TGTGCCAGCAGCCCCTCTCGACTAGACGGGAGGGATACGCAGTATTTT

J: TRBJ2-3
V: TRBV20-1
size: few
D: NA
CDR3: CSATDLPSTDTQYF
DNA: TGCAGTGCAACGGACTTACCTAGCACAGATACGCAGTATTTT

J: TRBJ1-6
V: TRBV19
size: NA
D: TRBD1
CDR3: CASSIRGQGNDSPLHF
DNA: TGTGCCAGTAGTATCCGGGGACAGGGGAACGATTCACCCCTCCACTTT

J: TRBJ2-1
V: TRBV15
size: many
D: TRBD2
CDR3: CATSRDWTSLMQFF
DNA: TGTGCCACCAGCAGAGATTGGACTAGCCTCATGCAGTTCTTC

J: TRBJ2-7
V: TRBV28
size: many
D: TRBD1
CDR3: CASSPGQDYEQYF
DNA: TGCGCCAGCAGCCCGGGACAGGACTACGAGCAGTACTTC

J: TRBJ1-2
V: TRBV30
size: NA
D: TRBD1
CDR3: CAWSGRGQYGYTF
DNA: TGTGCCTGGAGCGGCAGGGGGCAGTATGGCTACACCTTC

J: TRBJ2-2
V: TRBV12-3/TRBV12-4
size: many
D: TRBD2
CDR3: CASSSTSGGNTGELFF
DNA: TGTGCCAGCAGCTCAACTAGCGGGGGAAACACCGGGGAGCTGTTTTTT

J: TRBJ2-7
V: TRBV20-1
size: many
D: TRBD1
CDR3: CSAGGTGGTYEQYF
DNA: TGCAGTGCTGGAGGGACAGGGGGAACCTACGAGCAGTACTTC

J: TRBJ1-2
V: TRBV7-8
size: few
D: NA
CDR3: CASSLGDRNYGYTF
DNA: TGTGCCAGCAGCTTGGGGGACCGAAACTATGGCTACACCTTC

J: TRBJ2-2
V: TRBV20-1
size: NA
D: NA
CDR3: CSASHRGKNTGELFF
DNA: TGCAGTGCTAGTCATAGGGGTAAAAACACCGGGGAGCTGTTTTTT

J: TRBJ2-1
V: TRBV28
size: many
D: TRBD2
CDR3: CASSFFQRETYEQFF
DNA: TGTGCCAGCAGTTTTTTCCAGCGGGAGACCTATGAGCAGTTCTTC

J: TRBJ2-4
V: TRBV5-1
size: few
D: NA
CDR3: CASSWGGRGSDIQYF
DNA: TGCGCCAGCAGCTGGGGGGGCCGCGGTTCGGACATTCAGTACTTC

J: TRBJ2-7
V: TRBV3-1
size: many
D: TRBD2
CDR3: CASSQRFASGPYEQYF
DNA: TGTGCCAGCAGCCAACGTTTTGCTAGCGGCCCCTACGAGCAGTACTTC

J: TRBJ2-2
V: TRBV30
size: many
D: NA
CDR3: CAWSVRGTPRGELFF
DNA: TGTGCCTGGAGTGTACGGGGGACCCCTCGGGGGGAGCTGTTTTTT

J: TRBJ2-3
V: TRBV20-1
size: many
D: TRBD2
CDR3: CSARTSGSKDTQYF
DNA: TGCAGTGCTAGGACTAGCGGGAGCAAAGATACGCAGTATTTT

J: TRBJ2-7
V: TRBV29-1
size: few
D: NA
CDR3: CSVEPPGALSYEQYF
DNA: TGCAGCGTTGAACCCCCCGGAGCCCTGTCCTACGAGCAGTACTTC

J: TRBJ2-5
V: TRBV3-1
size: many
D: TRBD1
CDR3: CASSQDIQGARETQYF
DNA: TGTGCCAGCAGCCAAGATATCCAGGGGGCGCGGGAGACCCAGTACTTC

J: TRBJ2-3
V: TRBV6-2/TRBV6-3
size: few
D: NA
CDR3: CASSEGRSTQYF
DNA: TGTGCCAGCAGTGAAGGCAGAAGTACGCAGTATTTT

J: TRBJ2-1
V: TRBV12-3/TRBV12-4
size: few
D: TRBD2
CDR3: CASSKRLAGGDEQFF
DNA: TGTGCCAGCAGTAAACGACTAGCGGGAGGGGATGAGCAGTTCTTC

J: TRBJ1-1
V: TRBV20-1
size: many
D: TRBD1
CDR3: CSAPDRGSTEAFF
DNA: TGCAGTGCCCCGGACAGGGGGAGCACTGAAGCTTTCTTT

J: TRBJ2-3
V: TRBV20-1
size: few
D: TRBD2
CDR3: CSARGVAGGQDTQYF
DNA: TGCAGTGCTAGAGGGGTAGCGGGAGGGCAAGATACGCAGTATTTT

J: TRBJ1-5
V: TRBV6-1
size: many
D: NA
CDR3: CASSGEGGQPQHF
DNA: TGTGCCAGCAGTGGTGAGGGTGGGCAGCCCCAGCATTTT

J: TRBJ1-3
V: TRBV9
size: many
D: NA
CDR3: CASSVGGDSGNTIYF
DNA: TGTGCCAGCAGTGTCGGGGGGGACTCTGGAAACACCATATATTTT

J: TRBJ2-4
V: TRBV11-3
size: many
D: NA
CDR3: CASSLPLNRKNIQYF
DNA: TGTGCCAGCAGCTTACCTCTTAACAGGAAAAACATTCAGTACTTC

J: TRBJ2-1
V: TRBV5-1
size: NA
D: TRBD1
CDR3: CASLGTGCNEQFF
DNA: TGCGCCAGCCTAGGGACAGGCTGCAATGAGCAGTTCTTC

J: TRBJ2-1
V: TRBV7-3
size: many
D: NA
CDR3: CASSWRGLGDEQFF
DNA: TGTGCCAGCAGCTGGAGGGGCCTCGGGGATGAGCAGTTCTTC

J: TRBJ2-5
V: TRBV11-2
size: many
D: TRBD1
CDR3: CASSSGQGMYETQYF
DNA: TGTGCCAGCAGCTCGGGACAGGGGATGTACGAGACCCAGTACTTC

J: TRBJ2-7
V: TRBV28
size: NA
D: NA
CDR3: CASRSPRVPEQYF
DNA: TGTGCCAGCAGGTCACCAAGGGTACCCGAGCAGTACTTC

J: TRBJ1-5
V: TRBV27
size: NA
D: NA
CDR3: CASSPVGSNQPQHF
DNA: TGTGCCAGCAGTCCGGTGGGGAGCAATCAGCCCCAGCATTTT

J: TRBJ2-7
V: TRBV29-1
size: few
D: TRBD1
CDR3: CSVVGNLQGAYKQYF
DNA: TGCAGCGTTGTGGGTAACTTACAGGGGGCCTACAAGCAGTACTTC

J: TRBJ2-2
V: TRBV7-3
size: NA
D: NA
CDR3: CASSYTGRNTGELFF
DNA: TGTGCCAGCAGCTACACTGGGCGGAACACCGGGGAGCTGTTTTTT

J: TRBJ2-5
V: TRBV7-2
size: many
D: NA
CDR3: CASSLGALETQYF
DNA: TGTGCCAGCAGCTTAGGTGCCCTAGAGACCCAGTACTTC

J: TRBJ1-4
V: TRBV2
size: NA
D: TRBD1
CDR3: CASTTGDNEKLFF
DNA: TGTGCCAGTACCACAGGGGATAATGAAAAACTGTTTTTT

J: TRBJ1-5
V: TRBV6-2/TRBV6-3
size: few
D: NA
CDR3: CASSSQNSNQPQHF
DNA: TGTGCCAGCAGTTCCCAGAATAGCAATCAGCCCCAGCATTTT

J: TRBJ2-4
V: TRBV20-1
size: many
D: NA
CDR3: CSARDSRGVKNIQYF
DNA: TGCAGTGCTAGAGACTCTAGAGGGGTCAAAAACATTCAGTACTTC

J: TRBJ2-1
V: TRBV20-1
size: many
D: TRBD2
CDR3: CSASVGAGGINEQFF
DNA: TGCAGTGCTTCGGTCGGGGCGGGAGGGATCAATGAGCAGTTCTTC

J: TRBJ2-2
V: TRBV6-5
size: many
D: TRBD1
CDR3: CASSSKQGASTGELFF
DNA: TGTGCCAGCAGTTCTAAACAGGGGGCGAGCACCGGGGAGCTGTTTTTT

J: TRBJ1-1
V: TRBV12-3/TRBV12-4
size: many
D: TRBD1
CDR3: CASSLAGGLNTEAFF
DNA: TGTGCCAGCAGTTTAGCAGGGGGCCTGAACACTGAAGCTTTCTTT

J: TRBJ2-5
V: TRBV15
size: few
D: NA
CDR3: CATSRVPRGNFGETQYF
DNA: TGTGCCACCAGCAGAGTCCCCCGCGGTAATTTCGGCGAGACCCAGTACTTC

J: TRBJ2-1
V: TRBV20-1
size: many
D: TRBD2
CDR3: CSASGAASGYNEQFF
DNA: TGCAGTGCTAGTGGGGCCGCTAGCGGCTACAATGAGCAGTTCTTC

J: TRBJ2-5
V: TRBV28
size: many
D: TRBD1
CDR3: CASSPGQGAGQETQYF
DNA: TGTGCCAGCAGTCCCGGACAGGGGGCGGGGCAAGAGACCCAGTACTTC

J: TRBJ1-1
V: TRBV10-3
size: many
D: NA
CDR3: CAISETNRNPNTEAFF
DNA: TGTGCCATCAGTGAGACCAACAGAAACCCCAACACTGAAGCTTTCTTT